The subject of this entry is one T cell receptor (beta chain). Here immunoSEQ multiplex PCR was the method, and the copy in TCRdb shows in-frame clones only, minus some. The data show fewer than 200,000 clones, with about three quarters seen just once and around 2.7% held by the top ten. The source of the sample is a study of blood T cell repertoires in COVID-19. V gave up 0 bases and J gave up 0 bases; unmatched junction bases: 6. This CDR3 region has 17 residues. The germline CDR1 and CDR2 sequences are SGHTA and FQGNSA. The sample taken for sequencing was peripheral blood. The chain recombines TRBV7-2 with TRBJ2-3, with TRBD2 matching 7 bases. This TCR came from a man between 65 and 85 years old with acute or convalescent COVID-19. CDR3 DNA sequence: TGTGCCAGCAGCTTAGCGGTTCTAGCGGACAGCACAGATACGCAGTATTTT. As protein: CASSLAVLADSTDTQYF.